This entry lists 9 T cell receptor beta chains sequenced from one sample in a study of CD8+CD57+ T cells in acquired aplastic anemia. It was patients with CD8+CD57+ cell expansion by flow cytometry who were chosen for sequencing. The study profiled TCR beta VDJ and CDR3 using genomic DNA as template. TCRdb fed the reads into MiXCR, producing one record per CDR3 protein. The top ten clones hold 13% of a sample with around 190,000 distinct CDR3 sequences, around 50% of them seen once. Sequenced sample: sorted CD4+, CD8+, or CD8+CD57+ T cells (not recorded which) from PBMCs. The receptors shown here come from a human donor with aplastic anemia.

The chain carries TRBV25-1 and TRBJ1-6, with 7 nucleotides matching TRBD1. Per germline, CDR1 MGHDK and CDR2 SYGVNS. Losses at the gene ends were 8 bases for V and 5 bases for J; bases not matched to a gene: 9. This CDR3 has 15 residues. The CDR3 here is CASSPQDRNNSPLHF. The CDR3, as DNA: TGTGCCAGCTCTCCCCAGGACAGGAATAATTCACCCCTCCACTTT.

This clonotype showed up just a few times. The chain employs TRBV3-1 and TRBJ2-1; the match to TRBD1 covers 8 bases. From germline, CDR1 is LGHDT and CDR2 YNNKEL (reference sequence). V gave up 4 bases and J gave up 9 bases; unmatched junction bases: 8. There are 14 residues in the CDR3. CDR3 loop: CASSRRPGGSEQFF. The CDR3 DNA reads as TGTGCCAGCAGCCGCCGGCCAGGGGGCAGTGAGCAGTTCTTC.

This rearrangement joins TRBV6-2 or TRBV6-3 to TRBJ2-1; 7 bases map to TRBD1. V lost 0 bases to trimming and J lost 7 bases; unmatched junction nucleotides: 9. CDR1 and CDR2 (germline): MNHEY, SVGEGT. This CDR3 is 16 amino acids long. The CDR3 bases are TGTGCCAGCAGTTACTCGACAGGGTCGGGGCAAAATGAGCAGTTCTTC. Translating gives CASSYSTGSGQNEQFF.

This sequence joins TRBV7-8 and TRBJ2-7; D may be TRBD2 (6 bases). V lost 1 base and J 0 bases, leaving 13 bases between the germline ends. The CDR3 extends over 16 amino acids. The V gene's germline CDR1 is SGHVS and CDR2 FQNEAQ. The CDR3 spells CASSLGGGTFSYEQYF. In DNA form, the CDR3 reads TGTGCCAGCAGCTTAGGCGGCGGGACTTTCTCCTACGAGCAGTACTTC.

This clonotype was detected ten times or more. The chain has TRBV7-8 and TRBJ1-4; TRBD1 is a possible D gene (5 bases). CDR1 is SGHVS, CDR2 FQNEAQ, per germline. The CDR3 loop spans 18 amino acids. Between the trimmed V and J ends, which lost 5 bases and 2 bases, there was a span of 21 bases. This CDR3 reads CASSQVGGAGHTNEKLFF. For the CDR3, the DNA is TGTGCCAGCAGCCAAGTGGGTGGAGCAGGGCACACTAATGAAAAACTGTTTTTT.

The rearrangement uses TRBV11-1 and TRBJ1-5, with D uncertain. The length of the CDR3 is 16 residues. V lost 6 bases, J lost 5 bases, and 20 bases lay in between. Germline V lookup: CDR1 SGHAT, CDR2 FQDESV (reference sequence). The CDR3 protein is CASSVALPNTHQPQHF. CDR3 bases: TGTGCCAGCAGTGTTGCTCTTCCCAACACGCATCAGCCCCAGCATTTT.

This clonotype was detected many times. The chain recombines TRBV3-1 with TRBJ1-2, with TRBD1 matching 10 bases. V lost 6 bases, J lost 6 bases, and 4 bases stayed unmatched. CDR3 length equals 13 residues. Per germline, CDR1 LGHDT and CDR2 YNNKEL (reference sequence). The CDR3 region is CASRPDRGHGYTF. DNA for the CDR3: TGTGCCAGCAGGCCCGACAGGGGGCATGGCTACACCTTC.

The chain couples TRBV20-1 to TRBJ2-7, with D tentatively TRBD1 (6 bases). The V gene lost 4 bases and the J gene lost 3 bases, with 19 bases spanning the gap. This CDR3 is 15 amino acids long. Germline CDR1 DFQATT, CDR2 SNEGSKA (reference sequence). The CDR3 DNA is TGCAGTGCTACGAAACAGGGAAGTAATATCTACGAGCAGTACTTC. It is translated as CSATKQGSNIYEQYF.

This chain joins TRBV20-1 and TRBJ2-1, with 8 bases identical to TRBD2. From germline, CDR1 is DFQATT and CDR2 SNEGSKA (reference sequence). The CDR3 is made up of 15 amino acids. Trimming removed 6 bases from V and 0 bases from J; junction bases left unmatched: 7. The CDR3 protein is CSAKTGTSSYNEQFF. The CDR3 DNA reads TGCAGTGCCAAGACCGGGACTAGCTCCTACAATGAGCAGTTCTTC.